These 9 T cell receptor beta chains were sequenced from one sample in a study of control samples from healthy donors and cancer patients. Produced via immunoSEQ multiplex PCR; TCRdb's table is partial and in-frame only. The sample consists of fewer than 45,000 clones, under 95% of them appearing once. Material: PBMCs. These receptors originate from a woman aged 40 to 49 with head and neck cancer.

This chain uses TRBV20-1 with TRBJ2-1, with 13 bases lining up with TRBD2. The ends lost 3 bases at V and 1 base at J; junction bases unmatched: 6. CDR1 is DFQATT, CDR2 SNEGSKA, per germline (reference sequence). CDR3 length: 17 residues. The CDR3 loop is CSASSTSGRISYNEQFF. The CDR3 bases are TGCAGTGCTAGTTCGACTAGCGGGAGGATTTCCTACAATGAGCAGTTCTTC.

This chain connects TRBV19 to TRBJ1-5; D remains unclear. This CDR3 comprises 22 residues. Germline V gives CDR1 LNHDA, CDR2 SQIVND (reference sequence). With 6 bases removed from V and 4 bases from J, the gap between germline ends came to 37 bases. The CDR3 DNA reads as TGTGCCAGTAGCACCTCAACCTGGGAGACCTACTATAATCAGCTTGATAATCAGCCCCAGCATTTT. It encodes CASSTSTWETYYNQLDNQPQHF.

The V gene is TRBV6-5, the J gene TRBJ1-2; 10 nucleotides match TRBD1. With 5 bases clipped from V and 5 bases from J, the junction kept 8 bases outside the gene matches. Germline lookup yields CDR1 MNHEY and CDR2 SVGAGI. The CDR3 runs 15 residues. This CDR3 is CASSSPGQGIYGYTF. The CDR3 coding sequence is TGTGCCAGCAGTAGCCCGGGACAGGGGATATATGGCTACACCTTC.

The genes are TRBV6-5 and TRBJ2-7; 11 bases line up with TRBD1. The CDR3 covers 14 residues. Germline V gene sequence: CDR1 MNHEY, CDR2 SVGAGI. V dropped 5 bases and J dropped 7; count of bases not matched to a gene: 7. CDR3 region: CASSIGQGAQEQYF. CDR3 nucleotides: TGTGCCAGCAGTATTGGACAGGGGGCTCAGGAGCAGTACTTC.

This clone was seen only once. Other DNA sequences in the same sample also yield this CDR3. This chain uses TRBV6-1 with TRBJ1-5, with D tentatively TRBD1 (6 bases). V lost 1 base and J 7 bases, leaving 11 bases between the germline ends. The CDR3 loop spans 14 amino acids. Germline V lookup: CDR1 MNHNS, CDR2 SASEGT. CDR3 nucleotide sequence: TGTGCCAGCAGTGAAGGGGCGGGGGGCCAGCCCCAGCATTTT. It translates to CASSEGAGGQPQHF.

The chain couples TRBV6-2 or TRBV6-3 to TRBJ2-7; D not resolved. The CDR3 runs to 12 residues. V was clipped by 0 bases and J by 0 bases, with 0 bases between them. In germline, CDR1 is MNHEY, CDR2 SVGEGT. The CDR3 spells CASSYSSYEQYF. CDR3 DNA sequence: TGTGCCAGCAGTTACTCCTCCTACGAGCAGTACTTC.

In its sample, this clone was seen once. The V gene is TRBV19, the J gene TRBJ2-1; possibly TRBD1 for D (5 bases). The CDR3 length is 14 residues. Germline lookup yields CDR1 LNHDA and CDR2 SQIVND (reference sequence). Trimming took off 1 base at V and 6 bases at J, with 10 bases between the two ends. The CDR3 loop is CASSIVTGSNEQFF. The CDR3 DNA sequence: TGTGCCAGTAGTATAGTTACAGGCTCCAATGAGCAGTTCTTC.

This rearrangement joins TRBV28 to TRBJ1-2, with D tentatively TRBD1 (5 bases). Per the germline V gene, CDR1 is MDHEN and CDR2 is SYDVKM. V shed 2 bases and J shed 6 bases, with 13 bases lying between them. The CDR3 is 14 amino acids. CDR3 sequence: CASSLPGTKDGYTF. The CDR3 nucleotides are TGTGCCAGCAGTTTACCCGGGACGAAGGATGGCTACACCTTC.

The chain combines TRBV7-9 with TRBJ2-7; perhaps TRBD1 as D (6 bases). The V and J ends lost 6 bases and 4 bases respectively, with 16 bases between them. Per the germline V gene, CDR1 is SEHNR and CDR2 is FQNEAQ (reference sequence). The length of the CDR3 is 14 residues. The CDR3 loop reads CASSSRDTRYEQYF. CDR3 coding DNA: TGTGCCAGCAGTAGCCGGGACACCCGATACGAGCAGTACTTC.